This T cell receptor beta chain came from a study of response to subunit inactivated influenza vaccine listed by TCRdb under 2018. A note on the overall study: Deep quantitative T cell receptor repertoire profiling was used in the study to track responses to a trivalent subunit inactivated influenza vaccine.

The full study reports these points: It was suggested by the authors that each seasonal influenza vaccination may recruit only a limited number of new T cells.

The CDR3 contains 15 residues, cysteine and phenylalanine counted. The sequence is cut down to CDR3 DNA, 45 bases in frame from base 1. Trimming takes 2 bases off V and 8 bases off J; junction bases not matched to a gene: 8. From a lookup of the germline V gene (reference sequence), CDR1 and CDR2 are SGHKS and YYEKEE. The library was made by RT-PCR. The sample was run on an Illumina HiSeq 2500. The public sequencing data were trimmed at Q25 with fastp and processed into clonotypes with MiXCR by TCRdb, which kept only in-frame beta chains. Rows are combined by CDR3 protein, so each entry shows the most common genes and DNA. The sample table holds more than 700,000 distinct CDR3 sequences, of which 21% were seen once. The top ten clones comprise more than 8.5% of the sample. About this clonotype itself: Its antigen remains undetermined. Base qualities are not recorded, but no much larger clone differs from it by a single base.

This TCR was recovered from a man in his fifties who received an inactivated influenza vaccine. Donor details come from another sample of the same person, matched by shared clones. The receptor chain draws on TRBV5-5 and TRBJ2-1, and TRBD2 aligns with 9 junction nucleotides. Sample: PBMCs from blood, taken 4 to 6 days after vaccination. The CDR3 region reads CASSFWPSGNDEQFF. The sequenced DNA is TGTGCCAGCAGCTTTTGGCCTAGCGGGAACGATGAGCAGTTCTTC.